Here is one T cell receptor (beta chain) with its context. Germline V gene lookup returns CDR1 MNHEY and CDR2 SVGAGI. Trimming removed 6 bases from V and 4 bases from J, with 18 bases in between. The CDR3 is made up of 15 amino acids. The data stem from a study of blood T cell repertoires in COVID-19. Study information: Samples taken during acute and convalescent COVID-19 were collected in the United States, Italy and Spain.

Assay used: immunoSEQ multiplex PCR; TCRdb lists only in-frame clones, some missing. Here the sample spans fewer than 350,000 clones, nearly 90% being singletons. The sequenced material came from PBMCs or T cells enriched from blood (not recorded which). This TCR derives from a woman under 30 with acute COVID-19. This chain links TRBV6-5 with TRBJ2-5; D is uncertain. CDR3 region: CASRLSGARRETQYF. The CDR3 DNA reads TGTGCCAGCAGACTTTCGGGTGCTAGACGAGAGACCCAGTACTTC.